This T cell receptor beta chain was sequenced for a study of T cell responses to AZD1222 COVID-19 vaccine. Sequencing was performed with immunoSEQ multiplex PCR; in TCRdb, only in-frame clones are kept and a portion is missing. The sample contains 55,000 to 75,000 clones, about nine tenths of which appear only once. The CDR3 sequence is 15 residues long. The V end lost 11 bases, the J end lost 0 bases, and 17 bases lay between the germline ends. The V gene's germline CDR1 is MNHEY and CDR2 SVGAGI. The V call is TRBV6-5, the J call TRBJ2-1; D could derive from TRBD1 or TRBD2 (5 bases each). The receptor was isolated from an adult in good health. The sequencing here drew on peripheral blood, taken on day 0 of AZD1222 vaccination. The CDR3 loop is CAGSHPGTSYNEQFF. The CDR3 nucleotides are TGTGCCGGATCCCACCCAGGGACCTCCTACAATGAGCAGTTCTTC.